This TCR beta chain is from a study of shared clonotypes between healthy human individuals. As to this clone: Other DNA sequences in the same sample also yield this CDR3.

Naive CD8 cells, CD45RO-negative and positively selected for CCR7, excluded terminally differentiated effector memory CD45RA+ cells. Germline loops: CDR1 SGHAT, CDR2 FQNNGV. With V trimmed by 1 base and J by 3 bases, 2 bases remained unmatched. The length of the CDR3 is 15 residues. Sequencing used immunoSEQ multiplex PCR; TCRdb keeps in-frame clones, though not all of them. This sample carries 550,000 to 750,000 clones, around 90% of them seen once, and the ten largest clones take more than 20%. The clonotype originates from a man younger than 45 in good health. The chain carries TRBV11-2 and TRBJ2-7; 11 nucleotides agree with TRBD2. The sample taken for sequencing was naive CD8+ T cells sorted from blood. The CDR3 region is CASSLGTSGFYEQYF. The CDR3 coding sequence is TGTGCCAGCAGCTTAGGGACTAGCGGGTTCTACGAGCAGTACTTC.